The 28 T cell receptor beta chains in this list originate from one sample, sequenced in a study of T-cell reconstitution after alpha-beta-depleted transplantation in children. Unique molecular identifiers were incorporated when the TCRbeta library was constructed. Via MiXCR, TCRdb re-called the PCR reads, giving one row per CDR3 protein. The table shows about 830,000 distinct CDR3 sequences, with around 17% occurring only once. This specimen consisted of PBMCs, mostly from graft donor cells, obtained 360 days after TCRalphabeta/CD19-depleted stem cell transplant. The receptors here all came from a male patient younger than 18 who had a stem cell transplant for acute lymphoblastic leukemia, so the T cells may come from the graft donor.

The V and J genes are TRBV9 and TRBJ2-5; 7 bases are a match to TRBD1. CDR1 SGDLS and CDR2 YYNGEE come from the germline V gene. This CDR3 is built from 14 residues. Germline trimming cut 3 bases from V and 4 bases from J; bases unmatched to any gene: 6. The CDR3 reads CASSGWTGGETQYF. The CDR3 coding sequence is TGTGCCAGCAGCGGTTGGACAGGAGGAGAGACCCAGTACTTC.

This rearrangement joins TRBV5-1 to TRBJ2-3; D remains unclear. The V gene's germline CDR1 is SGHRS and CDR2 YFSETQ. Trimming pared 0 bases from V and 2 bases from J, leaving 10 bases between. The CDR3 has 15 residues. CDR3 region: CASSLGGLYTDTQYF. The CDR3 coding sequence is TGCGCCAGCAGCTTGGGCGGCCTTTACACAGATACGCAGTATTTT.

V gene TRBV12-3 or TRBV12-4 combines with J gene TRBJ2-4, with D possibly matching TRBD1 (5 bases). Between the trimmed V and J ends, which lost 8 bases and 1 base, there was a span of 12 bases. The CDR3 is 14 amino acids. For the CDR3, the DNA is TGTGCCAGCTCCCCTTCAGGGGCCAAAAACATTCAGTACTTC. This translates into CASSPSGAKNIQYF.

This clonotype came up a few times. J is TRBJ2-3 and V is TRBV5-1, with D unresolved. Germline V CDR1 and CDR2: SGHRS, YFSETQ. V shed 1 base and J shed 0 bases, with 9 bases lying between them. The CDR3 covers 15 residues. CDR3 amino acids: CASSLNGRSTDTQYF. The CDR3 DNA reads TGCGCCAGCAGCTTGAATGGGCGGAGCACAGATACGCAGTATTTT.

The J gene is TRBJ2-1, the V gene TRBV3-1, with 7 bases fitting TRBD2. CDR1 LGHDT and CDR2 YNNKEL come from the germline V gene (reference sequence). The CDR3 loop spans 17 amino acids. With V trimmed by 0 bases and J by 6 bases, 11 bases remained unmatched. The chain's CDR3 is CASSQDHGGGPSNEQFF. The CDR3 region has the DNA TGTGCCAGCAGCCAAGATCATGGGGGAGGGCCTTCCAATGAGCAGTTCTTC.

In this sample, this clonotype turned up a few times. The CDR3 nucleotides are TGCGCCAGCAGCAAGCATCTCCGCCTGTCAGGGAAGGTATTTCAGTACGAGCAGTACTTC. The encoded protein is CASSKHLRLSGKVFQYEQYF. The chain employs TRBV5-1 and TRBJ2-7; D is possibly TRBD1 (5 bases). The length of the CDR3 is 20 residues. V lost 4 bases to trimming and J lost 4 bases, with 33 bases between them. The germline V gene has CDR1 SGHRS and CDR2 YFSETQ.

This clonotype was counted only a few times. This chain joins TRBV29-1 and TRBJ2-7; tentative D call: TRBD1 (6 bases). Germline V gene lookup returns CDR1 SQVTM and CDR2 ANQGSEA. V was trimmed by 3 bases and J by 1 base, leaving 16 bases between them. This CDR3 comprises 15 residues. The CDR3 loop is CSVEWGNRESYEQYF. In DNA form, the CDR3 reads TGCAGCGTTGAGTGGGGGAACAGGGAATCCTACGAGCAGTACTTC.

V and J are TRBV20-1 and TRBJ2-1, with 13 bases lining up with TRBD2. Germline CDR1 reads DFQATT; CDR2 reads SNEGSKA (reference sequence). V dropped 6 bases and J dropped 4; count of bases not matched to a gene: 6. There are 15 residues in the CDR3. CDR3 sequence (DNA): TGCAGTGCAAACCCGGGACTAGCGGGATACAATGAGCAGTTCTTC. Protein: CSANPGLAGYNEQFF.

This clonotype appeared many times. This chain links TRBV29-1 with TRBJ1-5; no clear D. This CDR3 is built from 15 residues. V was trimmed by 4 bases and J by 2 bases, leaving 15 bases between them. The germline V gene encodes CDR1 SQVTM and CDR2 ANQGSEA. The CDR3 DNA is TGCAGCGTTGCAAAGGGAGGTGAGGGCAATCAGCCCCAGCATTTT. It is translated as CSVAKGGEGNQPQHF.

The chain links TRBV30 to TRBJ2-7; D not resolved. Trimming cost V 1 base and J 4 bases, with 8 bases left between them. The CDR3 length is 12 residues. Germline V gives CDR1 GTSNPN, CDR2 SVGIG (reference sequence). CDR3 loop: CAWSDPTYEQYF. As DNA, the CDR3 is TGTGCCTGGAGTGATCCTACTTACGAGCAGTACTTC. The whole variable domain, remainder taken from reference TRBV30 and TRBJ2-7, is SQTIHQWPATLVQPVGSPLSLECTVEGTSNPNLYWYRQAAGRGLQLLFYSVGIGQISSEVPQNLSASRPQDRQFILSSKKLLLSDSGFYLCAWSDPTYEQYFGPGTRLTVT.

In this sample, this clonotype turned up a few times. This chain joins TRBV5-1 and TRBJ1-1; D not resolved. The CDR3 spans 13 residues. The V end lost 7 bases, the J end lost 2 bases, and 12 bases lay between the germline ends. Germline CDR1 reads SGHRS; CDR2 reads YFSETQ. The CDR3 sequence: CASRSPGNTEAFF. CDR3 nucleotides: TGCGCCAGCCGTTCCCCAGGAAACACTGAAGCTTTCTTT.

This clonotype was recorded many times. The V call is TRBV27, the J call TRBJ2-2, with TRBD2 matching over 7 bases. With V trimmed by 3 bases and J by 6 bases, 13 bases remained unmatched. This CDR3 has 17 amino acids. CDR1 MNHEY and CDR2 SMNVEV come from the germline V gene (reference sequence). The CDR3 nucleotides are TGTGCCAGCAGTTTCGACGGTTGGGGGGGAACCCCCGGGGAGCTGTTTTTT. This sequence encodes CASSFDGWGGTPGELFF.

The chain couples TRBV12-3 or TRBV12-4 to TRBJ2-2, with D perhaps TRBD2 (5 bases). Trimming shortened V by 10 bases and J by 6 bases, and 12 bases separated the two germline ends. The CDR3 loop spans 12 amino acids. In nucleotides, the CDR3 is TGTGCCACTATAGGGAGACCCGGGGAGCTGTTTTTT. It specifies CATIGRPGELFF.

This clonotype was counted a few times. This rearrangement joins TRBV4-1 to TRBJ2-1; D tentatively reads TRBD1 or TRBD2 (5 bases each). V shed 6 bases and J shed 8 bases, with 14 bases lying between them. The CDR3 runs to 13 residues. Germline loops: CDR1 MGHRA, CDR2 YSYEKL. CDR3 in amino acids: CASRPDWGYEQFF. In DNA, the CDR3 is TGCGCCAGCAGACCCGACTGGGGGTATGAGCAGTTCTTC.

Ten or more counts support this clonotype. The chain joins TRBV4-1 to TRBJ2-7; 11 nucleotides agree with TRBD2. The V gene end was trimmed by 1 base and the J gene end by 4 bases; junction bases not matched to a gene: 6. This CDR3 spans 16 amino acids. From germline, CDR1 is MGHRA and CDR2 YSYEKL. The chain's CDR3 is CASSQATRLAGYEQYF. The CDR3 region has the DNA TGCGCCAGCAGCCAAGCAACGCGACTAGCGGGGTACGAGCAGTACTTC.

This clonotype was seen a single time. The chain carries TRBV4-1 and TRBJ2-2; 10 nucleotides align to TRBD1. Germline V CDR1 and CDR2: MGHRA, YSYEKL. Trimming removed 2 bases from V and 5 bases from J; junction bases left unmatched: 11. The CDR3 spans 18 residues. As DNA, the CDR3 is TGCGCCAGCAGCCAACCCATCAGGACAGGGGGATTAACCGGGGAGCTGTTTTTT. This encodes CASSQPIRTGGLTGELFF.

This clonotype was counted between two and nine times. The chain links TRBV5-6 to TRBJ1-1, with no clear D. V was pared by 4 bases and J by 9 bases, with 25 bases between. The germline CDR1 and CDR2 sequences are SGHDT and YYEEEE. This CDR3 has 16 amino acids. The CDR3 DNA sequence: TGTGCCAGCAGCCCCGGGTCGCTCGGCCCTTTCCGCCAAGCTTTCTTT. It encodes CASSPGSLGPFRQAFF.

V usage is TRBV11-2 and J usage is TRBJ2-2; D not resolved. Trimming stripped 0 bases from V and 6 bases from J, with 8 bases between. The CDR3 extends over 14 amino acids. The germline gives CDR1 SGHAT, CDR2 FQNNGV. In DNA, the CDR3 is TGTGCCAGCAGCTTAGACGGGTGGGCCGGGGAGCTGTTTTTT. Amino acids: CASSLDGWAGELFF.

A few counts support this clonotype. V and J are TRBV27 and TRBJ2-7; perhaps D is TRBD1 or TRBD2 (5 bases each). The germline CDR1 and CDR2 sequences are MNHEY and SMNVEV (reference sequence). The germline V and J ends were trimmed by 3 bases and 2 bases, with 11 bases remaining between them. This CDR3 has 14 residues. The CDR3 region is CASSFRDHAYEQYF. The CDR3 nucleotides are TGTGCCAGCAGTTTTCGGGACCACGCCTACGAGCAGTACTTC.

The chain employs TRBV5-1 and TRBJ2-7; D is possibly TRBD2 (6 bases). V was shortened by 3 bases and J by 2 bases, with 12 bases between the two germline ends. CDR1 and CDR2 (germline): SGHRS, YFSETQ. The CDR3 covers 14 residues. The CDR3 DNA sequence: TGCGCCAGCAGCTGGAGGGACGGCCCCTACGAGCAGTACTTC. Translating it yields CASSWRDGPYEQYF.

The chain joins TRBV5-1 to TRBJ2-2; D is ambiguous. Germline CDR1 is SGHRS and CDR2 is YFSETQ. There are 13 residues in the CDR3. V lost 3 bases and J 4 bases, leaving 7 bases between the germline ends. CDR3 amino acids: CASSSHPTGELFF. The CDR3 coding sequence is TGCGCCAGCAGCTCCCACCCCACCGGGGAGCTGTTTTTT.

This chain uses TRBV7-9 with TRBJ2-7; possible D gene TRBD1, 6 bases. The CDR3 runs 17 residues. The germline V gene has CDR1 SEHNR and CDR2 FQNEAQ (reference sequence). V was trimmed by 4 bases and J by 2 bases, leaving 21 bases between them. In DNA form, the CDR3 reads TGTGCCAGCAGCTCAAGCTCTAGGCTCAAGGGGGCCTACGAGCAGTACTTC. Its protein is CASSSSSRLKGAYEQYF.

This clonotype was seen only a few times. The genes are TRBV6-1 and TRBJ2-3, with 9 positions matching TRBD1. Per germline, CDR1 MNHNS and CDR2 SASEGT. V was clipped by 6 bases and J by 4 bases; unmatched bases: 8. This CDR3 comprises 15 residues. As DNA, the CDR3 is TGTGCCAGCAGAGGGGACAGGGCCTACGCAGATACGCAGTATTTT. It translates to CASRGDRAYADTQYF.

The chain's CDR3 is CASSRGQLSYNEQFF. The CDR3 nucleotides read TGTGCCAGTAGCAGGGGACAGCTCTCCTACAATGAGCAGTTCTTC. The chain couples TRBV19 to TRBJ2-1; TRBD1 agrees at 7 bases. Trimming removed 6 bases from V and 0 bases from J; junction bases left unmatched: 5. The CDR3 totals 15 residues. Germline V lookup: CDR1 LNHDA, CDR2 SQIVND (reference sequence).

The rearrangement joins TRBV25-1 to TRBJ2-7; D might be TRBD1 or TRBD2, each matching 5 bases. Per germline, CDR1 MGHDK and CDR2 SYGVNS. V shed 7 bases and J shed 4 bases, with 20 bases lying between them. CDR3 length: 15 amino acids. CDR3 sequence (DNA): TGTGCCAGCAACCCGGGGCTGGGTAACGGGTACGAGCAGTACTTC. Protein sequence: CASNPGLGNGYEQYF.

The table lists this clonotype with many counts. The gene calls are TRBV14 and TRBJ1-2; 9 bases fit TRBD1. The CDR3 extends over 13 amino acids. V lost 5 bases and J lost 4; bases outside the gene matches: 2. Per the germline V gene, CDR1 is SGHDN and CDR2 is FVKESK. This CDR3 reads CASSWDRAYGYTF. The CDR3 nucleotides are TGTGCCAGCAGCTGGGACAGGGCCTATGGCTACACCTTC.

The V and J genes are TRBV13 and TRBJ1-1; D might be TRBD1 (5 bases). The CDR3 runs to 16 residues. CDR1 is PRHDT, CDR2 FYEKMQ, per germline (reference sequence). Trimming shortened V by 4 bases and J by 8 bases, and 23 bases separated the two germline ends. The CDR3 nucleotides read TGTGCCAGCAGCTCGACAGCCGAAGGGACGGGGACGGAAGCTTTCTTT. This encodes CASSSTAEGTGTEAFF.

This clonotype was seen many times. This chain links TRBV12-3 or TRBV12-4 with TRBJ2-4; D might be TRBD2 (5 bases). Trimming removed 3 bases from V and 8 bases from J, with 20 bases in between. The CDR3 runs to 16 residues. This chain's CDR3 is CASSLTMYGLLDIQYF. CDR3 bases: TGTGCCAGCAGTTTGACTATGTATGGCTTGTTAGACATTCAGTACTTC.